What follows are 17 T cell receptor beta chains derived from one specimen sequenced in a study of breast tumors, draining lymph nodes, adjacent tissues. Axillary draining lymph nodes of breast cancer patients supplied the node samples. One entry per CDR3 protein, called by TCRdb with MiXCR from the multiplex PCR reads. The table lists about 150,000 distinct CDR3 sequences, less than 35% of them singletons. Sequenced: axillary lymph node tissue. The receptors were sampled from a female donor with breast cancer. Some clones in this sample may be carry-over from other donors' samples.

The chain links TRBV15 to TRBJ2-7; a possible D gene is TRBD1 (6 bases). Trimming pared 3 bases from V and 3 bases from J, leaving 15 bases between. Germline V gene sequence: CDR1 LNHNV, CDR2 YYDKDF (reference sequence). This CDR3 has 15 amino acids. The CDR3 loop reads CATSSPGTPSYEQYF. The CDR3 DNA follows: TGTGCCACCAGCAGCCCAGGGACACCCAGCTACGAGCAGTACTTC.

This clonotype was detected a few times. A read error may be the cause here, since a much bigger clone is one base away. The CDR3 protein is CASSHGNRYNEQFF. CDR3 sequence (DNA): TGTGCCAGCAGTCACGGTAACAGATACAATGAGCAGTTCTTC. This sequence joins TRBV6-4 and TRBJ2-1; D uncertain. The CDR3 has 14 amino acids. Germline-derived CDR1 and CDR2 are MRHNA and SNTAGT. Trimming took 5 bases from V and 4 from J, leaving 12 bases between them.

This clonotype has at least ten counts. The chain recombines TRBV19 with TRBJ2-1, with a possible D match to TRBD1 (6 bases). Germline lookup yields CDR1 LNHDA and CDR2 SQIVND (reference sequence). Trimming took off 5 bases at V and 0 bases at J, with 14 bases between the two ends. CDR3 size: 16 residues. The CDR3 DNA reads TGTGCCAGTAGTGTCGGACAGATACGCTCCTACAATGAGCAGTTCTTC. Its protein product is CASSVGQIRSYNEQFF.

As concerns this clonotype: With a much larger clone just one base away, this may be a read error. V is TRBV27 and J is TRBJ1-3, with 9 positions matching TRBD1. V was clipped by 5 bases and J by 9 bases; unmatched bases: 5. The germline gives CDR1 MNHEY, CDR2 SMNVEV (reference sequence). The CDR3 runs to 13 residues. In nucleotides, the CDR3 is TGTGCCAGCAGTCGACAGGGGGAAACCACCATATATTTT. Its translation is CASSRQGETTIYF.

This clonotype came up many times. This chain uses TRBV3-1 with TRBJ2-1; D is ambiguous. Trimming pared 3 bases from V and 4 bases from J, leaving 7 bases between. Germline V CDR1 and CDR2: LGHDT, YNNKEL (reference sequence). There are 13 residues in the CDR3. For the CDR3, the DNA is TGTGCCAGCAGCCAGGGTTTATACAATGAGCAGTTCTTC. Translated, it gives CASSQGLYNEQFF.

This clonotype was observed many times. The rearrangement joins TRBV27 to TRBJ2-1, with 8 bases lining up with TRBD1. CDR1 is MNHEY and CDR2 is SMNVEV in the germline V gene (reference sequence). This CDR3 contains 13 residues. The trim removed 6 bases at V and 8 bases at J, leaving 6 bases unmatched. The CDR3 DNA reads as TGTGCCAGCAGGTCAGGGGGCGGATATGAGCAGTTCTTC. It codes for CASRSGGGYEQFF.

As to this clonotype: A read error may explain this, as a much larger clone is one base away. The CDR3, as DNA: TGTGCCAGCAGTTTCCTGGGGGTCTATGGCTACACCTTC. Protein product: CASSFLGVYGYTF. The chain employs TRBV12-3 or TRBV12-4 and TRBJ1-2, with D possibly matching TRBD1 (5 bases). V shed 3 bases and J shed 4 bases, with 9 bases lying between them. The CDR3 contains 13 residues.

A word on this clonotype: Here the CDR3 omits its conserved ending phenylalanine or tryptophan, so a read error is the likely source. V and J are TRBV7-2 and TRBJ2-7, with TRBD2 identical over 9 bases. With V trimmed by 3 bases and J by 3 bases, 3 bases remained unmatched. The germline CDR1 and CDR2 sequences are SGHTA and FQGNSA. This CDR3 comprises 14 residues. CDR3 bases: TGTGCCAGCAGCTTGGCGGGGGGGCTCTACGAGCAGTACCTT. It translates to CASSLAGGLYEQYL.

The table lists this clonotype with many counts. V usage is TRBV7-9 and J usage is TRBJ2-3, with D perhaps matching TRBD2 (5 bases). The CDR3 has 15 amino acids. Germline CDR1 and CDR2: SEHNR and FQNEAQ (reference sequence). The V end was cut by 3 bases, the J end by 2 bases, with 12 bases between. The CDR3 bases are TGTGCCAGCAGCTTCGGGGTGCGCACCACAGATACGCAGTATTTT. Encoded protein: CASSFGVRTTDTQYF. The whole variable domain, filled in from reference TRBV7-9 and TRBJ2-3, reads DTGVSQNPRHKITKRGQNVTFRCDPISEHNRLYWYRQTLGQGPEFLTYFQNEAQLEKSRLLSDRFSAERPKGSFSTLEIQRTEQGDSAMYLCASSFGVRTTDTQYFGPGTRLTVL.

This clonotype was seen at least ten times. The V gene is TRBV12-3 or TRBV12-4, the J gene TRBJ1-2; tentatively, D is TRBD1 (5 bases). The CDR3 has 12 amino acids. V was shortened by 6 bases and J by 4 bases, with 9 bases between the two germline ends. The CDR3 sequence: CASSRDPYGYTF. In DNA, the CDR3 is TGTGCCAGCAGCAGGGACCCCTATGGCTACACCTTC.

This clonotype has a handful of counts. This sequence joins TRBV13 and TRBJ1-1; D not resolved. Trimming removed 1 base from V and 0 bases from J, with 9 bases in between. The germline V gene encodes CDR1 PRHDT and CDR2 FYEKMQ (reference sequence). This CDR3 spans 15 amino acids. CDR3 in amino acids: CASSLVATLNTEAFF. Here the CDR3 DNA reads TGTGCCAGCAGCTTAGTGGCGACCCTGAACACTGAAGCTTTCTTT.

As regards this clonotype: This sequence may be a read error, since a much larger clone differs from it by one base. As DNA, the CDR3 is TGTGCCAGCAGGCCACAGGGCAATAGCAATCAGCCCCAGCATTTT. As protein: CASRPQGNSNQPQHF. The V and J genes are TRBV6-1 and TRBJ1-5, with TRBD1 as a possible D gene (6 bases). The V gene's germline CDR1 is MNHNS and CDR2 SASEGT. V was pared by 6 bases and J by 0 bases, with 12 bases between. This CDR3 is built from 15 residues.

A word on this clonotype: A single base separates this from a much larger clone, so it may be a read error. This chain connects TRBV5-1 to TRBJ1-2, with 8 bases fitting TRBD1. The length of the CDR3 is 16 residues. Germline V gene sequence: CDR1 SGHRS, CDR2 YFSETQ. CDR3 sequence (DNA): TGCGCCAGCGGCTTGAGCCCCGGGACAGGCCCATATGGCTACACCTTC. This encodes CASGLSPGTGPYGYTF.

This clonotype was counted a few times. A much larger clone sits a single nucleotide away, making a read error possible. The chain links TRBV11-2 to TRBJ1-2; D is possibly TRBD1 (5 bases). CDR3 size: 14 residues. CDR1 SGHAT and CDR2 FQNNGV come from the germline V gene. The V and J ends lost 1 base and 8 bases respectively, with 14 bases between them. Here the CDR3 reads CASSLVQATFGYTF. As DNA, the CDR3 is TGTGCCAGCAGCTTAGTACAGGCCACCTTCGGCTACACCTTC.

This clonotype was detected many times. The genes are TRBV7-9 and TRBJ1-4; no definite D call. The CDR3 sequence is 11 residues long. Germline CDR1 and CDR2: SEHNR and FQNEAQ (reference sequence). The V end was cut by 8 bases, the J end by 3 bases, with 4 bases between. CDR3 sequence reads: CASRANEKLFF. For the CDR3, the DNA is TGTGCCAGCCGCGCTAATGAAAAACTGTTTTTT.

This clonotype was seen repeatedly, ten times or more. V gene TRBV7-9 combines with J gene TRBJ1-4; D is uncertain. Germline assignment: CDR1 SEHNR and CDR2 FQNEAQ (reference sequence). The CDR3 sequence is 15 residues long. Trimming shortened V by 0 bases and J by 0 bases, and 5 bases separated the two germline ends. The DNA for the CDR3 is TGTGCCAGCAGCTTAGCAGGCTCAACTAATGAAAAACTGTTTTTT. This encodes CASSLAGSTNEKLFF.

This clonotype was observed many times. This chain joins TRBV28 and TRBJ1-6, with D maybe TRBD1 (6 bases). Deletions cut 6 bases from V and 11 bases from J, with 17 bases between. There are 14 residues in the CDR3. Germline V lookup: CDR1 MDHEN, CDR2 SYDVKM. The CDR3 loop is CASSEAGAAPPLHF. For the CDR3, the DNA is TGTGCCAGCAGCGAGGCAGGGGCAGCTCCACCCCTCCACTTT.